The entry below gives a single T cell receptor beta chain sequence along with its context. No antigen is known for it. This specimen comes from a study of cytomegalovirus exposure and HLA in healthy donors. Turning to the study itself: Some 85 million unique TCRs, all from HLA-typed donors, were included in an early release of the data.

Germline values: CDR1 SGHRS, CDR2 YFSETQ. The V and J ends lost 0 bases and 4 bases, in that order; junction bases with no gene match: 11. The CDR3 spans 17 residues. General study results and limits: Most likely, a cluster of highly shared sequence variants arose as a sequencing artifact. Certain indistinguishable V segments, among them TRBV6-2 and TRBV6-3, were excluded. A later analysis linked a missense DCLRE1C variant to TCR beta V- and J-gene trimming.

The PCR contained 60 Vbeta and 13 Jbeta primers. Sequencing was performed with immunoSEQ multiplex PCR; in TCRdb, only in-frame clones are kept and a portion is missing. The sample has about 43,000 clones; less than 75% are singletons. The rearrangement joins TRBV5-1 to TRBJ2-3; 7 bases map to TRBD1. Sequences were obtained from PBMCs. The clonotype originates from a man aged 55 to 69 in good health and CMV-seropositive. The CDR3 DNA reads as TGCGCCAGCAGCTTGGCCCTTTACAGGGGAAGCCCAGATACGCAGTATTTT. It translates to CASSLALYRGSPDTQYF. Variable domain in full (rest from reference TRBV5-1 and TRBJ2-3): KAGVTQTPRYLIKTRGQQVTLSCSPISGHRSVSWYQQTPGQGLQFLFEYFSETQRNKGNFPGRFSGRQFSNSRSEMNVSTLELGDSALYLCASSLALYRGSPDTQYFGPGTRLTVL.